The 31 T cell receptor beta chains below were found in one sample sequenced in a study of early stage breast cancer tumors (dated by TCRdb to about 2017). Receptor amplification or capture employed the immunoSEQ multiplex PCR assay. This is the immuneACCESS table as TCRdb keeps it, with only in-frame sequences that have V and J called. A part of the clones is gone; compared with another copy, unresolved V genes explain less than half, and the rest is unexplained. The sample has about 31,000 clones on record, roughly four fifths of them singletons. Under 5.5% of the sample belongs to the ten largest clones. Sequencing was done on a sample of blood. The source is a person aged 35-50 years with breast cancer.

The rearrangement joins TRBV7-2 to TRBJ2-3, with 13 bases aligning to TRBD2. This CDR3 comprises 16 residues. Germline V gene sequence: CDR1 SGHTA, CDR2 FQGNSA. With V trimmed by 5 bases and J by 6 bases, 8 bases remained unmatched. The chain's CDR3 is CASSPGLAGVGDTQYF. For the CDR3, the DNA is TGTGCCAGCAGCCCAGGACTAGCGGGAGTGGGTGATACGCAGTATTTT. The full variable domain, in which reference TRBV7-2 and TRBJ2-3 provide the parts outside the CDR3, is GAGVSQSPSNKVTEKGKDVELRCDPISGHTALYWYRQSLGQGLEFLIYFQGNSAPDKSGLPSDRFSAERTGGSVSTLTIQRTQQEDSAVYLCASSPGLAGVGDTQYFGPGTRLTVL.

The sample holds one count of this clone. The chain uses TRBV30 and TRBJ1-3; no clear D. V lost 7 bases and J lost 4, with 17 bases in between. In germline, CDR1 is GTSNPN, CDR2 SVGIG (reference sequence). The length of the CDR3 is 14 residues. The CDR3 protein is CASSTSGMGNTIYF. The CDR3 coding sequence is TGTGCCTCTTCTACTAGCGGGATGGGAAACACCATATATTTT.

The genes are TRBV4-2 and TRBJ2-7, with 10 bases matching TRBD2. Looked up from germline, CDR1 is LGHNA and CDR2 is YNFKEQ. Losses at the gene ends were 5 bases for V and 5 bases for J; bases not matched to a gene: 9. The CDR3 is 15 residues long. CDR3 amino acids: CASSLLAGGRNEQYF. CDR3 nucleotides: TGTGCCAGCAGCTTGTTAGCGGGAGGACGTAACGAGCAGTACTTC.

The chain employs TRBV9 and TRBJ2-1, with D possibly being TRBD2 (6 bases). There are 15 residues in the CDR3. In germline, CDR1 is SGDLS, CDR2 YYNGEE. V lost 0 bases to trimming and J lost 2 bases, with 9 bases between them. This chain's CDR3 is CASSVVGTPYNEQFF. The CDR3, as DNA: TGTGCCAGCAGCGTAGTAGGGACTCCCTACAATGAGCAGTTCTTC.

This clone was counted only a few times. The chain carries TRBV10-3 and TRBJ2-1; 16 bases agree with TRBD2. Losses at the gene ends were 6 bases for V and 7 bases for J; bases not matched to a gene: 6. Germline-derived CDR1 and CDR2 are ENHRY and SYGVKD. The CDR3 length is 16 residues. Here the CDR3 DNA reads TGTGCCATCAGAGGGACTAGCGGGAGGGGTGGGAATGAGCAGTTCTTC. This encodes CAIRGTSGRGGNEQFF.

The chain joins TRBV5-1 to TRBJ2-1; a weak D match, TRBD2 (6 bases). CDR1 and CDR2 (germline): SGHRS, YFSETQ. V dropped 0 bases and J dropped 5 bases, with 12 bases sitting between them. The CDR3 loop spans 15 amino acids. CDR3 loop: CASSLGLALDNEQFF. CDR3 coding DNA: TGCGCCAGCAGCTTGGGGCTAGCGCTTGACAATGAGCAGTTCTTC. The variable domain in full, completed from reference TRBV5-1 and TRBJ2-1, reads KAGVTQTPRYLIKTRGQQVTLSCSPISGHRSVSWYQQTPGQGLQFLFEYFSETQRNKGNFPGRFSGRQFSNSRSEMNVSTLELGDSALYLCASSLGLALDNEQFFGPGTRLTVL.

The genes are TRBV19 and TRBJ2-5; possible D gene TRBD1, 6 bases. The CDR3 has 14 residues. Germline CDR1 reads LNHDA; CDR2 reads SQIVND (reference sequence). The V end was cut by 6 bases, the J end by 2 bases, with 13 bases between. The CDR3 DNA reads as TGTGCCAGTAGGCCTACAGGGAGACAAGAGACCCAGTACTTC. Translation gives CASRPTGRQETQYF.

V gene TRBV7-2 combines with J gene TRBJ2-3; 9 bases map to TRBD2. Germline loops: CDR1 SGHTA, CDR2 FQGNSA. The CDR3 is 18 amino acids. The V and J ends lost 4 bases and 0 bases, in that order; junction bases with no gene match: 11. CDR3 protein: CASSWLGRTSVSTDTQYF. DNA for the CDR3: TGTGCCAGCAGCTGGCTCGGCCGGACTAGCGTAAGCACAGATACGCAGTATTTT.

This clone is medium-sized within its sample. This sequence joins TRBV10-3 and TRBJ1-2, with D unresolved. Trimming took off 0 bases at V and 0 bases at J, with 14 bases between the two ends. Germline V gives CDR1 ENHRY, CDR2 SYGVKD. This CDR3 comprises 17 residues. The CDR3 nucleotides read TGTGCCATCAGTGAGTCGGTGCTCCCCCGGACTAACTATGGCTACACCTTC. Its translation: CAISESVLPRTNYGYTF.

This clone was found once. This rearrangement joins TRBV7-6 to TRBJ2-2, with D uncertain. The CDR3 has 13 amino acids. CDR1 is SGHVS, CDR2 FNYEAQ, per germline. With 3 bases removed from V and 6 bases from J, the gap between germline ends came to 8 bases. The CDR3 coding sequence is TGTGCCAGCAGCTTGAGACCGGCCGGGGAGCTGTTTTTT. Amino acid sequence: CASSLRPAGELFF. The variable domain in full, with the rest retrieved from reference TRBV7-6 and TRBJ2-2, is GAGVSQSPRYKVTKRGQDVALRCDPISGHVSLYWYRQALGQGPEFLTYFNYEAQQDKSGLPNDRFSAERPEGSISTLTIQRTEQRDSAMYRCASSLRPAGELFFGEGSRLTVL.

V is TRBV5-1 and J is TRBJ1-1; 8 positions agree with TRBD1. Germline lookup yields CDR1 SGHRS and CDR2 YFSETQ. V lost 4 bases and J lost 5; bases outside the gene matches: 10. CDR3 length: 15 amino acids. Here the CDR3 DNA reads TGCGCCAGCAGCCCGGGACAGGCCTTCGGGACTGAAGCTTTCTTT. Encoded protein: CASSPGQAFGTEAFF.

This clone was seen a few times. The rearrangement joins TRBV11-3 to TRBJ2-1; D might be TRBD2 (6 bases). CDR1 is SGHNT, CDR2 YENEEA, per germline. The CDR3 runs to 14 residues. The ends were cut back, 5 bases at V and 6 bases at J, with 14 bases in the middle. For the CDR3, the DNA is TGTGCCAGCAGCATAGGGAGGTGGACCAATGAGCAGTTCTTC. Translated, it gives CASSIGRWTNEQFF.

This clone rates as medium-sized (0.01 to 0.1%). The rearrangement joins TRBV18 to TRBJ1-1, with D possibly being TRBD1 (6 bases). V was cut by 6 bases and J by 4 bases, with 18 bases left in between. The length of the CDR3 is 15 residues. The germline gives CDR1 KGHSH, CDR2 LQKENI. The DNA of the CDR3 is TGTGCCAGCTCCGATATTGGGTTAGGGGGCACTGAAGCTTTCTTT. Amino acids: CASSDIGLGGTEAFF.

The rearrangement joins TRBV9 to TRBJ2-3; 10 bases line up with TRBD2. The V and J ends lost 1 base and 4 bases, in that order; junction bases with no gene match: 3. CDR1 is SGDLS and CDR2 is YYNGEE in the germline V gene. CDR3 length: 15 residues. CDR3 sequence: CASSVPGLAPDTQYF. The CDR3 DNA is TGTGCCAGCAGCGTACCGGGACTAGCGCCAGATACGCAGTATTTT.

This chain uses TRBV7-2 with TRBJ2-2, with D possibly being TRBD2 (5 bases). CDR1 and CDR2 (germline): SGHTA, FQGNSA. The CDR3 extends over 15 amino acids. The ends were cut back, 7 bases at V and 4 bases at J, with 16 bases in the middle. CDR3 sequence: CASNLNLASTGELFF. In DNA, the CDR3 is TGTGCCAGCAACCTAAATCTAGCTAGCACCGGGGAGCTGTTTTTT.

In this sample, this clone turned up a few times. The chain recombines TRBV5-1 with TRBJ1-1, with a weak D call TRBD1 (6 bases). CDR1 is SGHRS, CDR2 YFSETQ, per germline. Trimming pared 4 bases from V and 3 bases from J, leaving 13 bases between. This CDR3 is built from 14 residues. This CDR3 is CASSEGGMDTEAFF. The CDR3 nucleotides read TGCGCCAGCAGCGAAGGGGGAATGGACACTGAAGCTTTCTTT.

This chain connects TRBV29-1 to TRBJ2-1; D is possibly TRBD1 or TRBD2 (5 bases each). The CDR3 runs to 16 residues. Germline V lookup: CDR1 SQVTM, CDR2 ANQGSEA. Trimming stripped 4 bases from V and 6 bases from J, with 22 bases between. CDR3 bases: TGCAGCGTTGCATCACACCGGGACGGAAGAGGCAATGAGCAGTTCTTC. Encoded protein: CSVASHRDGRGNEQFF.

The CDR3 DNA follows: TGTGCCAGCAAATGGGGGGCGACAGGAGAGACCCAGTACTTC. Translated: CASKWGATGETQYF. The chain uses TRBV27 and TRBJ2-5; D possibly uses TRBD1 or TRBD2 (6 bases each). Germline lookup yields CDR1 MNHEY and CDR2 SMNVEV (reference sequence). The CDR3 totals 14 residues. V lost 7 bases to trimming and J lost 4 bases, with 16 bases between them.

CDR3 sequence (DNA): TGTGCCAGCAGTGAAGACAGGAACACTGAAGCTTTCTTT. Protein: CASSEDRNTEAFF. The J gene is TRBJ1-1, the V gene TRBV2; no firm D call. Trimming removed 1 base from V and 1 base from J, with 4 bases in between. The CDR3 has 13 residues. Germline loops: CDR1 SNHLY, CDR2 FYNNEI.

V is TRBV5-5 and J is TRBJ2-7, with unresolved D. This CDR3 is built from 16 residues. Germline V gives CDR1 SGHKS, CDR2 YYEKEE (reference sequence). The V and J ends lost 0 bases and 6 bases respectively, with 19 bases between them. CDR3 amino acids: CASSLEGTNGYREQYF. For the CDR3, the DNA is TGTGCCAGCAGCTTGGAGGGAACCAATGGGTATCGCGAGCAGTACTTC.

The chain employs TRBV5-4 and TRBJ1-2; 8 bases line up with TRBD1. The CDR3 spans 13 residues. Trimming at V came to 6 bases and at J to 5 bases, leaving 6 bases not matched to a gene. Per germline, CDR1 SGHNT and CDR2 YYREEE (reference sequence). CDR3 DNA sequence: TGTGCCAGCAAACAGGGGGGTACATATGGCTACACCTTC. It is translated as CASKQGGTYGYTF.

The chain joins TRBV4-2 to TRBJ2-7; unclear D gene. The V end lost 3 bases, the J end lost 7 bases, and 16 bases lay between the germline ends. Germline V gene lookup returns CDR1 LGHNA and CDR2 YNFKEQ. The CDR3 loop spans 14 amino acids. CDR3 sequence: CASSHPIDFGEQYF. As DNA, the CDR3 is TGTGCCAGCAGCCACCCGATCGACTTCGGGGAGCAGTACTTC.

V is TRBV5-6 and J is TRBJ1-2; possible D gene TRBD1, 5 bases. Germline CDR1 reads SGHDT; CDR2 reads YYEEEE. Trimming stripped 0 bases from V and 5 bases from J, with 11 bases between. The CDR3 has 14 amino acids. DNA for the CDR3: TGTGCCAGCAGCTTGGAAGTTAGGGGATATGGCTACACCTTC. Translation gives CASSLEVRGYGYTF.

CDR3 sequence reads: CASSGSSGVDTQYF. The CDR3 DNA reads as TGTGCCAGCAGTGGTTCCAGCGGGGTAGATACGCAGTATTTT. V is TRBV25-1 and J is TRBJ2-3; TRBD2 agrees at 7 bases. With V trimmed by 4 bases and J by 5 bases, 6 bases remained unmatched. Per the germline V gene, CDR1 is MGHDK and CDR2 is SYGVNS. The CDR3 consists of 14 residues.

The chain combines TRBV13 with TRBJ1-1; possible D gene TRBD1, 6 bases. The CDR3 runs to 16 residues. The ends were cut back, 7 bases at V and 2 bases at J, with 20 bases in the middle. Germline loops: CDR1 PRHDT, CDR2 FYEKMQ (reference sequence). CDR3 protein: CASTLGGPTPNTEAFF. Written as DNA, the CDR3 is TGTGCCAGCACCCTAGGGGGACCCACCCCCAACACTGAAGCTTTCTTT.

The J gene is TRBJ2-1, the V gene TRBV5-1, with unresolved D. Trimming stripped 2 bases from V and 0 bases from J, with 6 bases between. Germline V gene lookup returns CDR1 SGHRS and CDR2 YFSETQ. The CDR3 contains 14 residues. The CDR3 sequence is CASSFQDSYNEQFF. DNA for the CDR3: TGCGCCAGCAGCTTCCAGGACTCCTACAATGAGCAGTTCTTC.

The genes are TRBV2 and TRBJ2-5; TRBD2 aligns across 9 bases. The J call could be wrong; TRBJ2-7 is a better fit for the DNA end. Looked up from germline, CDR1 is SNHLY and CDR2 is FYNNEI. The CDR3 length is 13 residues. CDR3 DNA: TGTGCCAGCAGGGCGGGAGGGCCCTACGAGCAGTACTTC. Amino acids: CASRAGGPYEQYF.

The genes are TRBV28 and TRBJ2-5; D uncertain. Germline CDR1 reads MDHEN; CDR2 reads SYDVKM. The V end was cut by 10 bases, the J end by 0 bases, with 15 bases between. The CDR3 is 14 amino acids. The CDR3 DNA is TGTGCCATATCCCCTCAGCACAACCAAGAGACCCAGTACTTC. This translates into CAISPQHNQETQYF.

This rearrangement joins TRBV4-1 to TRBJ1-1, with D possibly matching TRBD1 (6 bases). This CDR3 comprises 14 residues. Trimming removed 8 bases from V and 7 bases from J, with 20 bases in between. Germline loops: CDR1 MGHRA, CDR2 YSYEKL. CDR3 nucleotide sequence: TGCGCCAGCGGATCGACAGGCAAAACCGTTGAAGCTTTCTTT. This translates into CASGSTGKTVEAFF.

The chain combines TRBV5-6 with TRBJ2-5; D is possibly TRBD1 (5 bases). The CDR3 consists of 15 residues. Germline V gene sequence: CDR1 SGHDT, CDR2 YYEEEE. V was shortened by 1 base and J by 2 bases, with 12 bases between the two germline ends. CDR3: CASSLLGREQETQYF. For the CDR3, the DNA is TGTGCCAGCAGCTTGCTTGGCAGGGAACAAGAGACCCAGTACTTC.

The chain's CDR3 is CSVVSLGTEAFF. CDR3 sequence (DNA): TGCAGCGTTGTGAGTCTCGGCACTGAAGCTTTCTTT. This sequence joins TRBV29-1 and TRBJ1-1; D is undetermined. CDR3 length: 12 amino acids. Looked up from germline, CDR1 is SQVTM and CDR2 is ANQGSEA. Trimming removed 4 bases at V and 4 bases at J, with 10 bases between.